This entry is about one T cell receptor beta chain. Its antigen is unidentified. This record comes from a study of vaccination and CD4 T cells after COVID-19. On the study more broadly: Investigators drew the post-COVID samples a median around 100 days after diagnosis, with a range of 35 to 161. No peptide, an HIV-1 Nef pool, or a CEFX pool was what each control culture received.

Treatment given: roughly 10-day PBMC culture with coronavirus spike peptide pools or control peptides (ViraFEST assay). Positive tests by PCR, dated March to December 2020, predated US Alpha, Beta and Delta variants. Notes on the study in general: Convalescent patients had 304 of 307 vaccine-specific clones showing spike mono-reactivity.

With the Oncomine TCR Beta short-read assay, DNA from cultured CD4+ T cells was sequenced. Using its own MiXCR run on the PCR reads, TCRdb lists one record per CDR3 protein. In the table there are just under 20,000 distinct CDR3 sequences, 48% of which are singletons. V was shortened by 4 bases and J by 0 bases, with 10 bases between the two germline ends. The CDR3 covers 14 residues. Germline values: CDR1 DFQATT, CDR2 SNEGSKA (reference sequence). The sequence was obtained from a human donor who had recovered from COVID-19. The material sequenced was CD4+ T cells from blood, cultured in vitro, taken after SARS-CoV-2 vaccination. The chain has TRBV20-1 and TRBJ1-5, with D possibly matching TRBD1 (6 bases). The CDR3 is CSAKTGNSNQPQHF. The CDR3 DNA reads TGCAGTGCTAAGACAGGCAATAGCAATCAGCCCCAGCATTTT.